This T cell receptor (beta chain) was profiled in a study of cytomegalovirus exposure and HLA in healthy donors. Study background: Findings of an earlier analysis included 117 million unique TCR beta sequences from roughly 190 million T cells.

PCR primers comprised 60 Vbeta and 13 Jbeta primers. As processed by the authors: Approximately 78 million unique TCR beta chains, roughly 11 million of them shared, were counted by a later analysis. Libraries were prepared by immunoSEQ multiplex PCR; TCRdb keeps only in-frame clonotypes and omits some of them. Clone size and V and J calls were adopted from that table, with D and trimming inferred from the DNA. The table shows 150,000 to 200,000 clones, with approximately 79% occurring only once. Overall study findings and caveats: The authors later found most CMV-associated TCR beta chains appeared HLA-restricted. When presence/absence was analysed, sequencing depth was taken to be roughly uniform across donors.

With V trimmed by 2 bases and J by 3 bases, 8 bases remained unmatched. Germline CDR1 and CDR2: MDHEN and SYDVKM. This CDR3 is 16 amino acids long. As concerns this clone: What it binds is unknown.

The V gene is TRBV28, the J gene TRBJ2-7, with TRBD1 identical over 9 bases. This sequence was found in a woman between 45 and 60 years old in good health and CMV-seropositive. The sample comprised PBMCs. The CDR3: CASSLTPGQGSYEQYF. The CDR3 DNA is TGTGCCAGCAGTTTAACCCCGGGACAGGGAAGCTACGAGCAGTACTTC.